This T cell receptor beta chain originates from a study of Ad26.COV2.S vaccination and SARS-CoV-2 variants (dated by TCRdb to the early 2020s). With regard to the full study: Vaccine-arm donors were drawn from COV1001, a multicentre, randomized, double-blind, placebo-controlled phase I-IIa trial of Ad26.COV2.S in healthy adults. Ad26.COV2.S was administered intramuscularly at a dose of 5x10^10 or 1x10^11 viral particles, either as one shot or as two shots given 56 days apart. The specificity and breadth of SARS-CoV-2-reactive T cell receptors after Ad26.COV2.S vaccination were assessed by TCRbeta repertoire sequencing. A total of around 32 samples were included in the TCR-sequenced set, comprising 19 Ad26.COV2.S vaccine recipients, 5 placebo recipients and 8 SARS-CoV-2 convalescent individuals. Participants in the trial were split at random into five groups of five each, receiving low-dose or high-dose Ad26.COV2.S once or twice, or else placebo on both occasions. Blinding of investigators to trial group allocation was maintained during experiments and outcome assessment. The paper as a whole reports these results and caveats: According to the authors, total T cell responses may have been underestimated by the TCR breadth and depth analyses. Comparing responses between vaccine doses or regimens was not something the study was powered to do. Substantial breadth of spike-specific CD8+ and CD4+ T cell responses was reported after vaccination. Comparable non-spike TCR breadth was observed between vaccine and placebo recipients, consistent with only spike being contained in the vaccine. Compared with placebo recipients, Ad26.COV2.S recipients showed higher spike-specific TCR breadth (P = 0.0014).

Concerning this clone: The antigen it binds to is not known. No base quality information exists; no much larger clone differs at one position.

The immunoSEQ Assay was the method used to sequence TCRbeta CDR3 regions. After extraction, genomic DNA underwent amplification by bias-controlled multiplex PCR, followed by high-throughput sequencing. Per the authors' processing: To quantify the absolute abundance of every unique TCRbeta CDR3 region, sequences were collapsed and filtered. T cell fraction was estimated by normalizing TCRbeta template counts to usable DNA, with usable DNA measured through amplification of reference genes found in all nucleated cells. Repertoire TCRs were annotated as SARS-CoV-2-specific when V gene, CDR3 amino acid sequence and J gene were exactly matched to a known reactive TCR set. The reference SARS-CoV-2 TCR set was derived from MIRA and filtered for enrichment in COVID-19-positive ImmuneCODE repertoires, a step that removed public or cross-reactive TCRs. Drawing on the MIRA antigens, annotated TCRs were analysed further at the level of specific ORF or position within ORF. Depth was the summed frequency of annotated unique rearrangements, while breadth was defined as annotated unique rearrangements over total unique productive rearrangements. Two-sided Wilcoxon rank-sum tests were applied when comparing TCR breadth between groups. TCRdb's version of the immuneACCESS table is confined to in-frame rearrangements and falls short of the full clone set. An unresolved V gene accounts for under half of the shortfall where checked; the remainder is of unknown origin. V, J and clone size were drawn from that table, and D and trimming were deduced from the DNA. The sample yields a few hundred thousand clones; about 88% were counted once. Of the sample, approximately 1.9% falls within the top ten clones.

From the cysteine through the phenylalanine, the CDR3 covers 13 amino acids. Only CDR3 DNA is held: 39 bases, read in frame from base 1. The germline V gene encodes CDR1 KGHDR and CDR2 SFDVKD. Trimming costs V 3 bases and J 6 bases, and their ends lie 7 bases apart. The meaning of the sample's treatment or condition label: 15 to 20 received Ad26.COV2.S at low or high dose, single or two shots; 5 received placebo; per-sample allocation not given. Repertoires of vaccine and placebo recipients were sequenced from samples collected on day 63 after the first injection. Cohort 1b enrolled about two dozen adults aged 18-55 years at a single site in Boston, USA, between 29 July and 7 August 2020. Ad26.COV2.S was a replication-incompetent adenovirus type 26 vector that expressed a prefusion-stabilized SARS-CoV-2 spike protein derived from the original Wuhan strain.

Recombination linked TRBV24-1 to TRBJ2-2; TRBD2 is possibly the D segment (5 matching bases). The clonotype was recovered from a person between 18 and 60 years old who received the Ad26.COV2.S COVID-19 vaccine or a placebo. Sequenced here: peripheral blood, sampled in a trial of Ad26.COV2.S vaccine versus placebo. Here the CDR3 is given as CATSDALAGELFF. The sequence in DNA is TGTGCCACCAGTGATGCACTAGCCGGGGAGCTGTTTTTT.